This TCR beta chain was profiled in a study of T cell responses to AZD1222 COVID-19 vaccine. The study's findings and limits: AZD1222 recipients seropositive at baseline numbered only 6 or 7.

Concerning this clone itself: Its antigen is not known.

Assay used: immunoSEQ multiplex PCR; TCRdb lists only in-frame clones, some missing. The table lists some 150,000 clones, roughly nine tenths of them singletons. The germline gives CDR1 LNHNV, CDR2 YYDKDF (reference sequence). V dropped 4 bases and J dropped 7; count of bases not matched to a gene: 18. The CDR3 length is 18 residues. The rearrangement uses TRBV15 and TRBJ2-2, with 7 bases matching TRBD1. The sequenced sample was peripheral blood, obtained on day 0 of AZD1222 vaccination. The clonotype was recovered from an adult in good health. The CDR3 nucleotides are TGTGCCACCAGCAACGACGAGAGTGGGACAGTCGGGATCGGGGAGCTGTTTTTT. Amino acid sequence: CATSNDESGTVGIGELFF.